Only one count was recorded for the clone carrying this T cell receptor beta chain. As yet, its antigen is unknown. Using immunoSEQ multiplex PCR, the repertoire was profiled, and TCRdb retains in-frame clones only, with some absent. The sample includes some 16,000 clones, 81% of them seen just once. The CDR3 consists of 14 residues. Trimming took off 4 bases at V and 7 bases at J, with 16 bases between the two ends. Germline V gene lookup returns CDR1 LNHDA and CDR2 SQIVND (reference sequence). This entry is derived from a study of T cells and Merkel cell carcinoma outcomes. Study outcomes and limitations: Merkel cell carcinoma outcomes were reportedly predicted by repertoire and T-cell density.

The chain has TRBV19 and TRBJ1-1; a weak D match, TRBD1 (6 bases). Material: tumor tissue from Merkel cell carcinoma. The sequence came from a human donor with Merkel cell carcinoma. CDR3 sequence reads: CASSTVGGYYEAFF. The CDR3 DNA sequence: TGTGCCAGTAGTACCGTAGGGGGGTACTATGAAGCTTTCTTT. Combining the CDR3 with reference TRBV19 and TRBJ1-1 gives the whole variable domain DGGITQSPKYLFRKEGQNVTLSCEQNLNHDAMYWYRQDPGQGLRLIYYSQIVNDFQKGDIAEGYSVSREKKESFPLTVTSAQKNPTAFYLCASSTVGGYYEAFFGQGTRLTVV.